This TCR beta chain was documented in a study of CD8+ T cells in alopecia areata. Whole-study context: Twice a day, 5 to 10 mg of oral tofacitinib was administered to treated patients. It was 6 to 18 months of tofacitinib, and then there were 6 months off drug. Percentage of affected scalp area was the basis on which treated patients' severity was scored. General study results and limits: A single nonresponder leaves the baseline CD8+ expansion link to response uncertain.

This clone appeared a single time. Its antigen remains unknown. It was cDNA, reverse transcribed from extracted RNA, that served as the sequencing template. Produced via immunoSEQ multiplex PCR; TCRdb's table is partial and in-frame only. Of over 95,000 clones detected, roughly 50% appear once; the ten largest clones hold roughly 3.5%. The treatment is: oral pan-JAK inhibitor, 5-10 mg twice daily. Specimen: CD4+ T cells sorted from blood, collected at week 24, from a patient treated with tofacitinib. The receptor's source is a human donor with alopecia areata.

CDR3 DNA sequence: TGTGCCATCAGTGATTATGGACTAGCCGTAGATACGCAGTATTTT. It specifies CAISDYGLAVDTQYF. The chain couples TRBV10-3 to TRBJ2-3; 8 nucleotides align to TRBD2. J gave up 5 bases and V 3 bases, and 7 bases lay outside the gene matches. The CDR3 runs 15 residues. CDR1 and CDR2 (germline): ENHRY, SYGVKD.